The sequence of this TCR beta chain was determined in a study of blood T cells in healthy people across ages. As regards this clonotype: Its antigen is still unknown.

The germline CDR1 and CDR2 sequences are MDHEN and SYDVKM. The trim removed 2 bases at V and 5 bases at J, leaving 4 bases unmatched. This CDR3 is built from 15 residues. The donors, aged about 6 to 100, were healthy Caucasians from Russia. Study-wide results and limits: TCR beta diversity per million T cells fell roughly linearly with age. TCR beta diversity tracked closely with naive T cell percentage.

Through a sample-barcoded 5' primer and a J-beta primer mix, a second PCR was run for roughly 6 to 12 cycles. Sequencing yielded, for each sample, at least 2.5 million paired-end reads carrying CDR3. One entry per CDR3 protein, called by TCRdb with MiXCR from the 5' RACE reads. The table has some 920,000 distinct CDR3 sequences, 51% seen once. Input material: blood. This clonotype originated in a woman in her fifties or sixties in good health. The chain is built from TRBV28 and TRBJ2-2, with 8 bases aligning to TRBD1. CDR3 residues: CASSLTGGRTGELFF. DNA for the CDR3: TGTGCCAGCAGTTTAACAGGGGGGCGAACCGGGGAGCTGTTTTTT. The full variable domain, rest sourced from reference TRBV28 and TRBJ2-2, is DVKVTQSSRYLVKRTGEKVFLECVQDMDHENMFWYRQDPGLGLRLIYFSYDVKMKEKGDIPEGYSVSREKKERFSLILESASTNQTSMYLCASSLTGGRTGELFFGEGSRLTVL.